This T cell receptor beta chain came from a study of STAT3 mutations in large granular lymphocyte leukemia. Overall study findings and caveats: At least one immunodominant TCR beta clonotype appeared in every T-cell large granular lymphocyte leukemia patient.

Trimming cost V 3 bases and J 6 bases, with 12 bases left between them. The length of the CDR3 is 14 residues. The germline V gene encodes CDR1 MNHNS and CDR2 SASEGT. Comment on this clone: The antigen remains undetermined.

This table comes from immunoSEQ multiplex PCR, and its TCRdb copy is limited to in-frame clones, with some not included. The table lists 10,000 or so clones, 70% to 90% of them singletons. This TCR was sampled from a man aged 55 to 70 with T-cell large granular lymphocyte leukemia. Some clones in this sample may be carry-over from other donors' samples. The J gene is TRBJ1-5, the V gene TRBV6-1, with a possible D match to TRBD1 (6 bases). The specimen was peripheral blood mononuclear cells. The CDR3 reads CASSEGAGGQPQHF. Written as DNA, the CDR3 is TGTGCCAGCAGTGAGGGGGCGGGGGGTCAGCCCCAGCATTTT.